This T cell receptor (beta chain) stems from a study of low-dose radiotherapy and immunotherapy resistance in tumors (dated 2022 in TCRdb). Looking at the study overall: Cohort 1 received 0.5 Gy per fraction every 2 weeks, with a prescribed total PTV dose of 6.5 Gy. Patients in Cohort 2 were given 1 Gy per fraction every two weeks, for a total of 13 Gy across 26 weeks. Patients were given nivolumab as a 240 mg flat dose every two weeks and ipilimumab at 1 mg/kg every six weeks, with both drugs delivered intravenously. Cyclophosphamide 200 mg/m2 was administered intravenously every two weeks, one day before each radiation and immunotherapy administration. Starting on cycle 1 day 1, patients took 300 mg of aspirin by mouth once daily for four cycles. No randomization into treatment groups was done for the people taking part in the trial. The translational analysis covered eight patients: three from the first dose cohort and the first five from the second dose cohort.

Trimming takes 6 bases off V and 10 bases off J; junction bases not matched to a gene: 20. Taken from cysteine to phenylalanine, the CDR3 has 17 residues. The DNA shown is the 51-base CDR3, in frame from base 1. The time point label on this specimen signifies: before trial treatment. Donors were enrolled in RACIN, a single-arm phase I dose-escalation trial in which nivolumab, ipilimumab, aspirin, low-dose cyclophosphamide and low-dose radiotherapy were combined. Eligible patients had advanced, TIL-negative solid tumors. As to this clonotype: The clone's antigen remains unknown. No much larger clone exists at a distance of one base, and base qualities are not known.

Sequencing was performed on an Illumina HiSeq 2500. To make first-strand cDNA, Superscript III was used along with a set of TRAV- and TRBV-specific primers so that both the TCRalpha and TCRbeta chains were covered. TCRs were amplified with Phusion for 20 to 25 PCR cycles, with a constant-region primer paired with the adapter attached to the V primers. The isolated mRNA was amplified using the MessageAmp II aRNA Amplification Kit, with in vitro transcription performed for about 16 hours at 37 degrees C. The Dynabeads mRNA DIRECT Purification Kit was used to isolate mRNA for TCR sequencing. A second roughly 25-cycle Phusion PCR added indexed Illumina adapters, and products were purified with AMPure XP beads. The original methods were these. Using custom Perl scripts, TCR sequences that encoded the same protein were pooled, out-of-frame sequences were dropped, and the abundance of each clonotype was calculated. The analysis excluded TCR sequences that were supported by just one read. The metrics used to describe the repertoires included Shannon entropy, Gini index, clonality, richness, and the frequency of TCRs shared between repertoires. The public reads were reanalyzed by TCRdb: fastp trimming at Q25, MiXCR alignment, in-frame beta chains only. Merged by CDR3 protein, the rows form single entries marked with the most common genes and DNA. The V and J calls come from TCRdb's annotation, not from the publication. The sample table shows tens of thousands of distinct CDR3 sequences, and about a third are seen once. Around 3.5% of the sample is taken by the ten largest.

This TCR was recovered from a male donor with gallbladder cancer. The material sequenced was PBMCs, taken before treatment. The V and J segments used are TRBV12-3 or TRBV12-4 and TRBJ1-1, with 10 bases in between that match TRBD1. DNA sequence: TGTGCCAGCAGCCCTCAGACAGGGGGCGATCGAGCGAGAGGAGCTTTCTTT. Its product reads: CASSPQTGGDRARGAFF.